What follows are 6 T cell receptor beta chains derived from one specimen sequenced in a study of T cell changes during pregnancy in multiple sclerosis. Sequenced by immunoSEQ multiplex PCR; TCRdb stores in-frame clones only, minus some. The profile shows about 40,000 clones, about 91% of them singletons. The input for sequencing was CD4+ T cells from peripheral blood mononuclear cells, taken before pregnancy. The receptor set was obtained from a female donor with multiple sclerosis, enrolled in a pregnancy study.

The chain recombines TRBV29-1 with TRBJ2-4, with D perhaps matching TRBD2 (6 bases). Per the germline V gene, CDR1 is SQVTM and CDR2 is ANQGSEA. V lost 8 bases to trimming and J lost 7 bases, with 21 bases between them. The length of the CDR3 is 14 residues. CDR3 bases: TGCAGCCCGGGCGGGCTAGCGAGAGGGAACATTCAGTACTTC. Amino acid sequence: CSPGGLARGNIQYF.

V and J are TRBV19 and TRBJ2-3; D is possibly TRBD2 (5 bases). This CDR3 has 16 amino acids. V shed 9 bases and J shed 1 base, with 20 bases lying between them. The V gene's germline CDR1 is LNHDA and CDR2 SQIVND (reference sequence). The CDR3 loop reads CASTGVGGTRTDTQYF. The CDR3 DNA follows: TGTGCCAGCACCGGGGTTGGCGGAACCCGCACAGATACGCAGTATTTT.

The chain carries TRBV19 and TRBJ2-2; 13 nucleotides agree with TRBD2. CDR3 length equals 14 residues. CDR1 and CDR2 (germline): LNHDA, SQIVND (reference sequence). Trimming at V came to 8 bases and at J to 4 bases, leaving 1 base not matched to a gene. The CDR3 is CASRLAGGTGELFF. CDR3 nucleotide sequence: TGTGCCAGTCGACTAGCGGGGGGCACCGGGGAGCTGTTTTTT.

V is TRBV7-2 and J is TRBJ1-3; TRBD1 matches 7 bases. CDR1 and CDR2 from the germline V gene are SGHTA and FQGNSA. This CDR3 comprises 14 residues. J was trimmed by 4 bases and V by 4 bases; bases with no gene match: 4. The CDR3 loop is CASSSQGQGNTIYF. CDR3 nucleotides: TGTGCCAGCAGCTCTCAGGGACAGGGAAACACCATATATTTT.

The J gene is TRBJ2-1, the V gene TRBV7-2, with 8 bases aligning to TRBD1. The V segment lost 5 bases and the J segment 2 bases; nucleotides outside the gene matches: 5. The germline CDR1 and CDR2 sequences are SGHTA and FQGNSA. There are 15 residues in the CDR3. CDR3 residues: CASSPDRGPYNEQFF. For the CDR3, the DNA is TGTGCCAGCAGCCCCGACAGGGGCCCCTACAATGAGCAGTTCTTC.

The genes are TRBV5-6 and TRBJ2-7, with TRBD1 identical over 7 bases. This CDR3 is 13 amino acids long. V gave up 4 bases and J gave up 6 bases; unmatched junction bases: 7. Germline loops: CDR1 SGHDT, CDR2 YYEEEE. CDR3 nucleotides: TGTGCCAGCAGCCCCCCCGACAGGGTCGAGCAGTACTTC. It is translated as CASSPPDRVEQYF.